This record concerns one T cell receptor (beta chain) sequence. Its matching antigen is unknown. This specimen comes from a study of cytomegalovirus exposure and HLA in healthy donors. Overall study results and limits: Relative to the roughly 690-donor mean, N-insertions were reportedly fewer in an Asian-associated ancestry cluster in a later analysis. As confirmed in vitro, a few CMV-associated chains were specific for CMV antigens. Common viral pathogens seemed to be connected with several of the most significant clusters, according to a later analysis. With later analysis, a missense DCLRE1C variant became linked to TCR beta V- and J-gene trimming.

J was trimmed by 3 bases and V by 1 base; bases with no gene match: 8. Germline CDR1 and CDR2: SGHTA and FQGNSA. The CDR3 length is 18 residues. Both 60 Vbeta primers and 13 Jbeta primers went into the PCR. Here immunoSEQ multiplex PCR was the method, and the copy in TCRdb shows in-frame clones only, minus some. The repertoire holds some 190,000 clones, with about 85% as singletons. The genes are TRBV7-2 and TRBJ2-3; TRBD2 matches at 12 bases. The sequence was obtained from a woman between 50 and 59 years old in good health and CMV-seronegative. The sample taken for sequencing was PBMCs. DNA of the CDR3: TGTGCCAGCAGCTTAGGGGGGCTAGCGGGGGGGCGGACAGATACGCAGTATTTT. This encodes CASSLGGLAGGRTDTQYF.